The clone carrying this TCR beta chain turned up a few times. Antigen: not known. The data are from a study of cytomegalovirus exposure and HLA in healthy donors. General study results and limits: Most likely, a cluster of highly shared sequence variants arose as a sequencing artifact. For most TCR beta V segments, an earlier analysis put the productive rate at about 87% or about 30% of the time.

Primers included in the PCR were 60 Vbeta and 13 Jbeta primers. The data were produced by immunoSEQ multiplex PCR, yet TCRdb's version contains in-frame clones alone and is incomplete. The sample holds around 150,000 clones, approximately 81% seen once. V was clipped by 3 bases and J by 0 bases; unmatched bases: 6. CDR3 length: 16 amino acids. Germline CDR1 reads KGHSH; CDR2 reads LQKENI. V usage is TRBV18 and J usage is TRBJ1-1; 8 nucleotides line up with TRBD1. This TCR was recovered from a man between 18 and 29 years old in good health and CMV-seronegative. The material sequenced was PBMCs. The CDR3 here is CASSPDRGIMNTEAFF. DNA for the CDR3: TGTGCCAGCTCACCTGACAGGGGCATCATGAACACTGAAGCTTTCTTT. Full variable domain (remainder filled in from reference TRBV18 and TRBJ1-1): NAGVMQNPRHLVRRRGQEARLRCSPMKGHSHVYWYRQLPEEGLKFMVYLQKENIIDESGMPKERFSAEFPKEGPSILRIQQVVRGDSAAYFCASSPDRGIMNTEAFFGQGTRLTVV.